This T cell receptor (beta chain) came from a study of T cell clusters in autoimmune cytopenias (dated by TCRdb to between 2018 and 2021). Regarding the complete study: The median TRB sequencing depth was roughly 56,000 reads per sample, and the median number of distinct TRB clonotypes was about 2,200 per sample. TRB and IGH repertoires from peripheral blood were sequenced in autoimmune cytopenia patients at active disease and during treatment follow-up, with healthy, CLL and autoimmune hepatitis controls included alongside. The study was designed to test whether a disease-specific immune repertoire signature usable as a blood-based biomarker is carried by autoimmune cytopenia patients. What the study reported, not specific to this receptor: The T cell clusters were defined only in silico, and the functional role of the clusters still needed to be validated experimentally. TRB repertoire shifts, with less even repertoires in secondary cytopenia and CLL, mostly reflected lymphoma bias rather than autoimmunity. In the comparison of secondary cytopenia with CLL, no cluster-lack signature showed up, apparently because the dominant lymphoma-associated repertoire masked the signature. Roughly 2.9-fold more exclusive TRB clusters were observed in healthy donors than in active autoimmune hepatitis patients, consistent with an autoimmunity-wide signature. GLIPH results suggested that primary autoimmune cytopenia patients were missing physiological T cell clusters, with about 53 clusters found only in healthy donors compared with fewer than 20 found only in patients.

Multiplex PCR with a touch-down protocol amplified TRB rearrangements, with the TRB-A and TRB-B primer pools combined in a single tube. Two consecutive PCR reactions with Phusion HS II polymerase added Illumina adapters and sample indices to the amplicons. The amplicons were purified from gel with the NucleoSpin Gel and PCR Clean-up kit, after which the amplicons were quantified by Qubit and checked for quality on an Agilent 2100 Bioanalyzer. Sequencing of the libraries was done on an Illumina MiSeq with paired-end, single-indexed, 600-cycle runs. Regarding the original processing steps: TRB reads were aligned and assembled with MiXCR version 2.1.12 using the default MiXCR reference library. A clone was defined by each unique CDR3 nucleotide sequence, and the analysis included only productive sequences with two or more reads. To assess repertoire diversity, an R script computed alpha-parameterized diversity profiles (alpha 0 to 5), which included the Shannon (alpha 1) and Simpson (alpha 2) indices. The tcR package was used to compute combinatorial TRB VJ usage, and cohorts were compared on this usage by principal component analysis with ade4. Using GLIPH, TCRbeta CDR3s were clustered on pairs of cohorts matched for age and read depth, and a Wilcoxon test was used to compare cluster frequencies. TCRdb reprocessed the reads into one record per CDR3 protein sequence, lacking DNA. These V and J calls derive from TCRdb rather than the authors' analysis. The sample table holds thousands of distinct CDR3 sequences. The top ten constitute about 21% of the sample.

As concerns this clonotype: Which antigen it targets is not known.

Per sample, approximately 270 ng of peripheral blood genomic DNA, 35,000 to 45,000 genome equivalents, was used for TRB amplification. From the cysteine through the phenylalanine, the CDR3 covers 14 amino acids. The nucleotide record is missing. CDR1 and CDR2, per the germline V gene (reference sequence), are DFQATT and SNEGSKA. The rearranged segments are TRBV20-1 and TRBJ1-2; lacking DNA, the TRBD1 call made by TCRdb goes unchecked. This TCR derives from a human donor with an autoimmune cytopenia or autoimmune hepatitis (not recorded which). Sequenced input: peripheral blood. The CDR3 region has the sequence CSARDFPGENGYTF.